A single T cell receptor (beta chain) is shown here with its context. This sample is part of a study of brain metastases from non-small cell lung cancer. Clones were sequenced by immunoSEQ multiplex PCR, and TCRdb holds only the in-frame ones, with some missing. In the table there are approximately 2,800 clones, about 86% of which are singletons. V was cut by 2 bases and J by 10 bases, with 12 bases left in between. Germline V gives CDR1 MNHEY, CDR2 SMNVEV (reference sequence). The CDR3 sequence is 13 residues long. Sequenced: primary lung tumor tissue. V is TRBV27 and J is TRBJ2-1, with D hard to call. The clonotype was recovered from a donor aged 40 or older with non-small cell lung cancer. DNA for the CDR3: TGTGCCAGCAGTTTAGGTACGCCGGAGGAGCAGTTCTTC. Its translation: CASSLGTPEEQFF.